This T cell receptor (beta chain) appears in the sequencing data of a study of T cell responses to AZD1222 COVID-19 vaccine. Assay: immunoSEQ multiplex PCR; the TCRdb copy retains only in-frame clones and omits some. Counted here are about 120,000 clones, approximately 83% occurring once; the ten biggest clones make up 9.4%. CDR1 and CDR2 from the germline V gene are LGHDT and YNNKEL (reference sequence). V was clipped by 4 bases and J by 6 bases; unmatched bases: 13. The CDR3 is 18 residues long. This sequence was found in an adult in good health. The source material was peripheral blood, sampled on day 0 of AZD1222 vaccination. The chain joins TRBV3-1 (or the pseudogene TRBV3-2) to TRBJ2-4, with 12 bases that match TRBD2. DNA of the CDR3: TGTGCCAGCAGCCCTAGGACTAGCGGGGCTAGGGGGGGAAACATTCAGTACTTC. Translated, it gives CASSPRTSGARGGNIQYF.